This TCR beta chain was captured in a study of T cell responses to AZD1222 COVID-19 vaccine. With regard to this clone: The antigen is unknown.

Regarding the study as a whole: Epitopes outside B.1.351 and B.1.1.7 mutated regions reportedly drew nearly half of spike TCRs. Sampling captured repertoires only after the peak T cell response.

The length of the CDR3 is 13 residues. The V and J ends lost 3 bases and 2 bases respectively, with 9 bases between them. Germline values: CDR1 SGHDT, CDR2 YYEEEE. Clones were sequenced by immunoSEQ multiplex PCR, and TCRdb holds only the in-frame ones, with some missing. The repertoire holds around 120,000 clones, with about 92% as singletons. The rearrangement links TRBV5-6 to TRBJ2-7; D remains unclear. This clonotype was sampled from an adult in good health. Material: peripheral blood, obtained on day 0 of AZD1222 vaccination. The CDR3 is CASSSFYAYEQYF. In DNA form, the CDR3 reads TGTGCCAGCAGCTCATTTTATGCCTACGAGCAGTACTTC.